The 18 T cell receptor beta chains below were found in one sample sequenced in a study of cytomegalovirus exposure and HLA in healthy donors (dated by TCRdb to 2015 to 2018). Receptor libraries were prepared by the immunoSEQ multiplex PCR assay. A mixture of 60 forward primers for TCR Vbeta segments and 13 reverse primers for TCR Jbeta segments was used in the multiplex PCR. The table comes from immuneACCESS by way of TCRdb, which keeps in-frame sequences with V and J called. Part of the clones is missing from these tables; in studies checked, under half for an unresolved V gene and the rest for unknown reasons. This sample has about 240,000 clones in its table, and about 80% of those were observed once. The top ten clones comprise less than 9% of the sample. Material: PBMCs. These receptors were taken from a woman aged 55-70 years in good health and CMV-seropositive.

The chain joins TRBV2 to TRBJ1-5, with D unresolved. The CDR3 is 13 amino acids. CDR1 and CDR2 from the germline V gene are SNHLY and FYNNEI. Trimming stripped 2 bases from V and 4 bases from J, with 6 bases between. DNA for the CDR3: TGTGCCAGCAGTGAAAGCGGGAATCAGCCCCAGCATTTT. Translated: CASSESGNQPQHF.

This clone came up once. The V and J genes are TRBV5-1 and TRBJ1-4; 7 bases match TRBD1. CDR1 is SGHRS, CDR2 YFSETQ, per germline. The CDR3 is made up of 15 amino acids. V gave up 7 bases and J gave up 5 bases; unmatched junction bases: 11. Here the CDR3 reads CASQKSGTENEKLFF. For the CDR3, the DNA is TGCGCCAGCCAGAAGTCCGGGACAGAGAATGAAAAACTGTTTTTT.

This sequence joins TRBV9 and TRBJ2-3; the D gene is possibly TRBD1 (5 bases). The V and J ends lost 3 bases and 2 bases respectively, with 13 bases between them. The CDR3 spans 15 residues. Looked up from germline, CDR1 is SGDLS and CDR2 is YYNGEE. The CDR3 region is CASSGRGRNTDTQYF. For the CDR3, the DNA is TGTGCCAGCAGCGGTAGGGGTCGGAACACAGATACGCAGTATTTT.

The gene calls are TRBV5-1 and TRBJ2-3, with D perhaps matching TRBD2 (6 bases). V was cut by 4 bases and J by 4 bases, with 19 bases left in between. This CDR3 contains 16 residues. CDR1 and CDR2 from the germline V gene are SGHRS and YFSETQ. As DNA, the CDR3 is TGCGCCAGCAGCACCGGAGGGCAGGTTGGGGCAGATACGCAGTATTTT. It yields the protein CASSTGGQVGADTQYF.

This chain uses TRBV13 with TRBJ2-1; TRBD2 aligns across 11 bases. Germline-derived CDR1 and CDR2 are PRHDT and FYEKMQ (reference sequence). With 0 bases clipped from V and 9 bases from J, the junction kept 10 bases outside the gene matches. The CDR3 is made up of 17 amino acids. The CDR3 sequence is CASSLGVAGGLKGEQFF. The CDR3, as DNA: TGTGCCAGCAGCTTAGGAGTAGCGGGAGGGTTAAAGGGTGAGCAGTTCTTC. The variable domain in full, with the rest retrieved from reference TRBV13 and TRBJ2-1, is AAGVIQSPRHLIKEKRETATLKCYPIPRHDTVYWYQQGPGQDPQFLISFYEKMQSDKGSIPDRFSAQQFSDYHSELNMSSLELGDSALYFCASSLGVAGGLKGEQFFGPGTRLTVL.

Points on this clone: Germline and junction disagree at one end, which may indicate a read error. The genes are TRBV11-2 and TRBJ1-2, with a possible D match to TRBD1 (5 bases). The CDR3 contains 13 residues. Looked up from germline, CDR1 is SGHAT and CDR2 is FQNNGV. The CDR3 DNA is TGTGCCAGCAGCCTAGACAGATACTATGGCTACACCTTC. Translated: CASSLDRYYGYTF.

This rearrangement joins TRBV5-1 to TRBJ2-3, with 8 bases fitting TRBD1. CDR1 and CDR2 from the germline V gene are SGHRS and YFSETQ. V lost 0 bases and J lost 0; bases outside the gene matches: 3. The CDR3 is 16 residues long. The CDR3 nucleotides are TGCGCCAGCAGCTTGGAGCAGGGGGCCAGCACAGATACGCAGTATTTT. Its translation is CASSLEQGASTDTQYF.

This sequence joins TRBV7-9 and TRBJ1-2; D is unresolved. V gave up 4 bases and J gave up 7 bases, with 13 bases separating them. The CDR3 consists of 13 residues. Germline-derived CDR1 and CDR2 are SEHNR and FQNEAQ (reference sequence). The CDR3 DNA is TGTGCCAGCAGCTCCCTCGGTGGGAGTGGCTACACCTTC. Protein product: CASSSLGGSGYTF. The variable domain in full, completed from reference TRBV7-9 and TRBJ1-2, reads DTGVSQNPRHKITKRGQNVTFRCDPISEHNRLYWYRQTLGQGPEFLTYFQNEAQLEKSRLLSDRFSAERPKGSFSTLEIQRTEQGDSAMYLCASSSLGGSGYTFGSGTRLTVV.

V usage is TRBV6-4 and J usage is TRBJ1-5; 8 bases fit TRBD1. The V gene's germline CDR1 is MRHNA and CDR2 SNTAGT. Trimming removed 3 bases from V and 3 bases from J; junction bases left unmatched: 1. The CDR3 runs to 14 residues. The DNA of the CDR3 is TGTGCCAGCAGTGAGGGACAGGACAATCAGCCCCAGCATTTT. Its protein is CASSEGQDNQPQHF.

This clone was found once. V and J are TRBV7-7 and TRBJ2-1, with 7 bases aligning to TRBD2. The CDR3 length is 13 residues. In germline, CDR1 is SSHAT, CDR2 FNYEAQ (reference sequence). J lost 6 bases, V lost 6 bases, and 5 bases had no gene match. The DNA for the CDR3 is TGTGCCAGCAGTCCCACTAGCGCCAATGAGCAGTTCTTC. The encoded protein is CASSPTSANEQFF.

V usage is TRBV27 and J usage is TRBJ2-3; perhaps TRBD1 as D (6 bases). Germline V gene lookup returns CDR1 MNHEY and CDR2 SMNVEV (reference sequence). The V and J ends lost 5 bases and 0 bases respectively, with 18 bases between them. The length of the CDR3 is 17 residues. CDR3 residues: CASSPDQGHASTDTQYF. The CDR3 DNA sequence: TGTGCCAGCAGTCCAGACCAGGGACACGCTAGCACAGATACGCAGTATTTT.

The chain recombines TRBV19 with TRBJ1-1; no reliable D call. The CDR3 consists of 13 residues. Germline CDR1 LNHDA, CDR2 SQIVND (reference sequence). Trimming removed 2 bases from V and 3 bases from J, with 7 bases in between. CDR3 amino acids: CASSISSYTEAFF. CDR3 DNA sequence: TGTGCCAGTAGTATAAGTAGCTACACTGAAGCTTTCTTT. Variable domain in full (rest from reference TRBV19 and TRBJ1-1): DGGITQSPKYLFRKEGQNVTLSCEQNLNHDAMYWYRQDPGQGLRLIYYSQIVNDFQKGDIAEGYSVSREKKESFPLTVTSAQKNPTAFYLCASSISSYTEAFFGQGTRLTVV.

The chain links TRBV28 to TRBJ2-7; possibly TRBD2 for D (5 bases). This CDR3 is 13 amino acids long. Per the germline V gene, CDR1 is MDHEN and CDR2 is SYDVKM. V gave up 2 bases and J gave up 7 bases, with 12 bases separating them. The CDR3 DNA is TGTGCCAGCAGTTTAAACCCCAGCGGTGAGCAGTACTTC. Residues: CASSLNPSGEQYF.

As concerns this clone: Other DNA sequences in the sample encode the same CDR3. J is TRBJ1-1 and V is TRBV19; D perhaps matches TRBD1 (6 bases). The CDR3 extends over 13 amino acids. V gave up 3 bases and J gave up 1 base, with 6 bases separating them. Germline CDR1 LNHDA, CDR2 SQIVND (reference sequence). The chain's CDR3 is CASSMGQNTEAFF. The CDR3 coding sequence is TGTGCCAGTAGTATGGGACAGAACACTGAAGCTTTCTTT.

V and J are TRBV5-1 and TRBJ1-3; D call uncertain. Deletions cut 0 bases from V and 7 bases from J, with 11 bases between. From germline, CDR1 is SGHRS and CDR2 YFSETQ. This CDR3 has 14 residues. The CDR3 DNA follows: TGCGCCAGCAGCTTGGCCGGGGTCGCGAACACCATATATTTT. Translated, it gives CASSLAGVANTIYF.

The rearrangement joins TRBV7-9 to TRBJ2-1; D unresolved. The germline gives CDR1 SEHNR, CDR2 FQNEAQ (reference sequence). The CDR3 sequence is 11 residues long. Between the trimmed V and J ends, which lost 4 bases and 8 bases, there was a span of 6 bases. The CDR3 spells CASSSPYEQFF. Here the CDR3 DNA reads TGTGCCAGCAGCTCCCCTTATGAGCAGTTCTTC. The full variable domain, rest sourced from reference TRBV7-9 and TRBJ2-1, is DTGVSQNPRHKITKRGQNVTFRCDPISEHNRLYWYRQTLGQGPEFLTYFQNEAQLEKSRLLSDRFSAERPKGSFSTLEIQRTEQGDSAMYLCASSSPYEQFFGPGTRLTVL.

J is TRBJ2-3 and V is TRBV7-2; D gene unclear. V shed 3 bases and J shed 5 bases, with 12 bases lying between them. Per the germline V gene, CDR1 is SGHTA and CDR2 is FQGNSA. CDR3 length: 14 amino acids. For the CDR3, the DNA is TGTGCCAGCAGCTTCTCCACATCTCAAGATACGCAGTATTTT. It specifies CASSFSTSQDTQYF.

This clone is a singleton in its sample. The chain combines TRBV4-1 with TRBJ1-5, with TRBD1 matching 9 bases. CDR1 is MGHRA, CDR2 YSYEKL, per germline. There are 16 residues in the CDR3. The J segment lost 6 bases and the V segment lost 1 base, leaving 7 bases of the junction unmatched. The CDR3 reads CASSQVMGQGGQPQHF. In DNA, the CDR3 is TGCGCCAGCAGCCAAGTAATGGGACAGGGTGGTCAGCCCCAGCATTTT.